These 24 T cell receptor beta chains originate from one sample sequenced in a study of beta chain features in type 1 diabetes. Every isolated RNA sample was fully reverse transcribed, so sequencing captured expressed TCRB transcripts. Measured with immunoSEQ multiplex PCR; TCRdb has only the in-frame clones, and not every one. In the table there are hundreds of thousands of clones, 68% of which are singletons. Sequencing was carried out using naive CD4+ T cells from blood. These receptors all stem from a man aged 25 to 45 in good health.

The genes are TRBV30 and TRBJ1-2, with TRBD1 as a possible D gene (5 bases). The V and J ends lost 3 bases and 8 bases respectively, with 13 bases between them. CDR1 and CDR2 (germline): GTSNPN, SVGIG (reference sequence). The CDR3 sequence is 12 residues long. The CDR3 DNA reads TGTGCCTGGAGAGGTCAGGGCGAGGGCTACACCTTC. It yields the protein CAWRGQGEGYTF.

In nucleotides, the CDR3 is TGTGCCAGCAGCTTTACAGGGGGCAACTATGGCTACACCTTC. Translation: CASSFTGGNYGYTF. The chain uses TRBV7-9 and TRBJ1-2; 9 nucleotides line up with TRBD1. Per germline, CDR1 SEHNR and CDR2 FQNEAQ (reference sequence). Trimming at V came to 3 bases and at J to 2 bases, leaving 1 base not matched to a gene. The CDR3 has 14 residues.

V and J are TRBV29-1 and TRBJ2-7; 7 bases map to TRBD1. The CDR3 is 13 residues long. J lost 1 base, V lost 7 bases, and 7 bases had no gene match. Germline values: CDR1 SQVTM, CDR2 ANQGSEA. CDR3 sequence: CSASTGSSYEQYF. In DNA form, the CDR3 reads TGCAGCGCATCGACAGGGTCTTCCTACGAGCAGTACTTC.

The chain has TRBV9 and TRBJ2-1; 7 nucleotides agree with TRBD1. The germline V gene has CDR1 SGDLS and CDR2 YYNGEE. The CDR3 contains 17 residues. The J segment lost 0 bases and the V segment lost 3 bases, leaving 9 bases of the junction unmatched. DNA of the CDR3: TGTGCCAGCAGCGGAACAGGGGACGGAAGCTCCTACAATGAGCAGTTCTTC. It specifies CASSGTGDGSSYNEQFF.

This clone showed up just a few times. The chain links TRBV25-1 to TRBJ2-5; no definite D call. The CDR3 totals 11 residues. CDR1 and CDR2 (germline): MGHDK, SYGVNS. V was pared by 7 bases and J by 5 bases, with 8 bases between. The CDR3 is CASTSLETQYF. Written as DNA, the CDR3 is TGTGCCAGCACTTCTTTGGAGACCCAGTACTTC.

This clone was found a few times. The chain couples TRBV9 to TRBJ2-3, with a possible D match to TRBD1 (7 bases). The germline V and J ends were trimmed by 4 bases and 4 bases, with 16 bases remaining between them. The CDR3 has 15 residues. Germline V gives CDR1 SGDLS, CDR2 YYNGEE. This CDR3 reads CASSRGGTVSDTQYF. Written as DNA, the CDR3 is TGTGCCAGCAGCAGAGGAGGGACAGTCTCAGATACGCAGTATTTT.

V gene TRBV29-1 combines with J gene TRBJ2-7, with 11 bases fitting TRBD2. This CDR3 contains 13 residues. The V gene end was trimmed by 6 bases and the J gene end by 7 bases; junction bases not matched to a gene: 8. In germline, CDR1 is SQVTM, CDR2 ANQGSEA. The CDR3 DNA reads TGCAGCGTCCCGGGACTAGCGGCGGAGGAGCAGTACTTC. This sequence encodes CSVPGLAAEEQYF.

The chain carries TRBV5-1 and TRBJ2-7; 11 nucleotides align to TRBD2. Trimming at V came to 4 bases and at J to 3 bases, leaving 3 bases not matched to a gene. Germline loops: CDR1 SGHRS, CDR2 YFSETQ. The CDR3 loop spans 14 amino acids. The CDR3 reads CASSHGTSGYEQYF. Written as DNA, the CDR3 is TGCGCCAGCAGCCACGGGACTAGCGGCTACGAGCAGTACTTC.

This clone is a singleton in its sample. The chain's CDR3 is CASRDTWVGYIQYF. CDR3 nucleotides: TGTGCCAGCAGGGACACGTGGGTTGGGTACATTCAGTACTTC. This chain uses TRBV2 with TRBJ2-4; D possibly corresponds to TRBD1 (5 bases). This CDR3 region has 14 residues. Looked up from germline, CDR1 is SNHLY and CDR2 is FYNNEI. Trimming stripped 6 bases from V and 8 bases from J, with 17 bases between.

The V call is TRBV30, the J call TRBJ1-4; no clear D. The ends were cut back, 2 bases at V and 8 bases at J, with 15 bases in the middle. The CDR3 consists of 14 residues. Germline-derived CDR1 and CDR2 are GTSNPN and SVGIG (reference sequence). DNA of the CDR3: TGTGCCTGGAGTCAACCCGGAGGGCTCGAAAAACTGTTTTTT. Amino acid sequence: CAWSQPGGLEKLFF.

As regards this clone: The sample carries other DNA sequences with the same CDR3. The chain has TRBV29-1 and TRBJ1-1; D remains unclear. The V gene's germline CDR1 is SQVTM and CDR2 ANQGSEA. The CDR3 is 12 residues long. Trimming took 3 bases from V and 1 from J, leaving 6 bases between them. For the CDR3, the DNA is TGCAGCGTTGACCGAGGGAACACTGAAGCTTTCTTT. This codes for CSVDRGNTEAFF. Complete variable domain (other parts from reference TRBV29-1 and TRBJ1-1): SAVISQKPSRDICQRGTSLTIQCQVDSQVTMMFWYRQQPGQSLTLIATANQGSEATYESGFVIDKFPISRPNLTFSTLTVSNMSPEDSSIYLCSVDRGNTEAFFGQGTRLTVV.

Note on this clone: The same CDR3 arises from other DNA sequences in this sample as well. This chain connects TRBV4-3 to TRBJ2-1, with D possibly matching TRBD2 (5 bases). CDR3 length: 13 amino acids. Trimming cost V 0 bases and J 6 bases, with 6 bases left between them. The germline V gene has CDR1 LGHNA and CDR2 YSLEER. The CDR3 region is CASSQERGNEQFF. Here the CDR3 DNA reads TGCGCCAGCAGCCAAGAACGGGGCAATGAGCAGTTCTTC.

The V call is TRBV30, the J call TRBJ1-1; D unclear. This CDR3 comprises 12 residues. Trimming cost V 2 bases and J 3 bases, with 7 bases left between them. Germline values: CDR1 GTSNPN, CDR2 SVGIG (reference sequence). The CDR3: CAWSWMDTEAFF. The CDR3, as DNA: TGTGCCTGGAGTTGGATGGACACTGAAGCTTTCTTT.

The rearrangement links TRBV29-1 to TRBJ2-7, with 8 nucleotides matching TRBD1. After removal of 6 bases from V and 4 bases from J, the junction contained 8 bases not matched to a gene. The germline V gene has CDR1 SQVTM and CDR2 ANQGSEA. This CDR3 is built from 13 residues. CDR3 nucleotides: TGCAGCGTACACGGCAGGGGGCTATACGAGCAGTACTTC. Translation: CSVHGRGLYEQYF.

The chain is built from TRBV7-9 and TRBJ2-1; 8 nucleotides line up with TRBD1. This CDR3 spans 12 amino acids. The germline V gene encodes CDR1 SEHNR and CDR2 FQNEAQ (reference sequence). J gave up 10 bases and V 3 bases, and 2 bases lay outside the gene matches. The CDR3 sequence: CASSLDRVEQFF. DNA of the CDR3: TGTGCCAGCAGCTTGGACAGGGTAGAGCAGTTCTTC.

In regard to this clone: In the same sample, other DNA sequences code for this CDR3. This chain uses TRBV20-1 with TRBJ1-2; D gene ambiguous. Germline CDR1 is DFQATT and CDR2 is SNEGSKA (reference sequence). Trimming shortened V by 4 bases and J by 4 bases, and 4 bases separated the two germline ends. The CDR3 is 10 amino acids. For the CDR3, the DNA is TGCAGTGCTAAGAGCTATGGCTACACCTTC. Amino acid sequence: CSAKSYGYTF.

The gene calls are TRBV11-2 and TRBJ2-3, with unresolved D. Trimming left V 1 base short and J 2 bases short, with 22 bases between. This CDR3 is 19 amino acids long. Per the germline V gene, CDR1 is SGHAT and CDR2 is FQNNGV. The CDR3 reads CASSLVFRPVLQLTDTQYF. Written as DNA, the CDR3 is TGTGCCAGCAGCTTAGTTTTTCGGCCGGTCCTACAACTCACAGATACGCAGTATTTT.

The chain recombines TRBV18 with TRBJ2-2; D not certain. Trimming stripped 0 bases from V and 3 bases from J, with 8 bases between. CDR1 is KGHSH, CDR2 LQKENI, per germline. The CDR3 sequence is 15 residues long. The CDR3 loop is CASSPPSLYTGELFF. DNA of the CDR3: TGTGCCAGCTCACCACCAAGTTTGTACACCGGGGAGCTGTTTTTT.

The chain recombines TRBV30 with TRBJ2-3, with D perhaps matching TRBD1 (5 bases). Trimming cost V 2 bases and J 4 bases, with 7 bases left between them. This CDR3 region has 12 residues. Germline values: CDR1 GTSNPN, CDR2 SVGIG (reference sequence). CDR3 sequence: CAWSQGADTQYF. CDR3 bases: TGTGCCTGGAGTCAAGGGGCAGATACGCAGTATTTT.

The J gene is TRBJ1-1, the V gene TRBV5-1, with D possibly TRBD1 on 6 matching bases. V was pared by 0 bases and J by 7 bases, with 13 bases between. From germline, CDR1 is SGHRS and CDR2 YFSETQ. The CDR3 is 14 amino acids. The CDR3 loop is CASSLEGHLVEAFF. The CDR3 bases are TGCGCCAGCAGCTTGGAGGGACACCTTGTTGAAGCTTTCTTT.

The rearrangement joins TRBV30 to TRBJ2-7; D is unresolved. V was cut by 0 bases and J by 4 bases, with 10 bases left in between. Germline assignment: CDR1 GTSNPN and CDR2 SVGIG (reference sequence). This CDR3 has 13 residues. In DNA form, the CDR3 reads TGTGCCTGGAGTGTAGGAGTGGTATACGAGCAGTACTTC. Translation gives CAWSVGVVYEQYF. The complete variable domain, with remaining parts taken from reference TRBV30 and TRBJ2-7, reads SQTIHQWPATLVQPVGSPLSLECTVEGTSNPNLYWYRQAAGRGLQLLFYSVGIGQISSEVPQNLSASRPQDRQFILSSKKLLLSDSGFYLCAWSVGVVYEQYFGPGTRLTVT.

The V gene is TRBV29-1, the J gene TRBJ2-5; 7 nucleotides agree with TRBD1. V trimming: 7 bases; J trimming: 5 bases; junction bases outside the gene matches: 7. The CDR3 is 12 amino acids. Germline V gives CDR1 SQVTM, CDR2 ANQGSEA. CDR3 nucleotide sequence: TGCAGCGGCCTACAGGGGTTTGAGACCCAGTACTTC. This codes for CSGLQGFETQYF.

The gene calls are TRBV4-3 and TRBJ2-4, with D maybe TRBD2 (6 bases). Germline lookup yields CDR1 LGHNA and CDR2 YSLEER. CDR3 size: 19 residues. Trimming removed 0 bases at V and 0 bases at J, with 18 bases between. CDR3 nucleotides: TGCGCCAGCAGCCAAGAGCTGGGACTTTCCCTACTAGCCAAAAACATTCAGTACTTC. Protein sequence: CASSQELGLSLLAKNIQYF.

The CDR3 DNA is TGTGCCTGGAATCGAGGCGGAATTAAAAAACTGTTTTTT. This codes for CAWNRGGIKKLFF. V usage is TRBV30 and J usage is TRBJ1-4; D not resolved. The germline V and J ends were trimmed by 4 bases and 9 bases, with 15 bases remaining between them. This CDR3 contains 13 residues. Germline assignment: CDR1 GTSNPN and CDR2 SVGIG (reference sequence).